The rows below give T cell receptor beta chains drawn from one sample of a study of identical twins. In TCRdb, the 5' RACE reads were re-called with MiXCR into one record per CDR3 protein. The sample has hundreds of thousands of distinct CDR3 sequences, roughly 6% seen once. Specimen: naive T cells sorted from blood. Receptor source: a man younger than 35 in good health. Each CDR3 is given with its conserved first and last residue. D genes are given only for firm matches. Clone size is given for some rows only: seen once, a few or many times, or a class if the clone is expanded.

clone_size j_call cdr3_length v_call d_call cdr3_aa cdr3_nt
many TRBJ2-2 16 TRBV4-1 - CASSQPEDLSAGELFF TGCGCCAGCAGCCAGCCAGAAGACTTATCCGCCGGGGAGCTGTTTTTT
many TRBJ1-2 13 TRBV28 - CASSPGSWYGYTF TGTGCCAGCAGTCCGGGATCATGGTATGGCTACACCTTC
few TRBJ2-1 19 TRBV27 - CASSPGVGRRSAGIDEQFF TGTGCCAGCAGTCCCGGTGTTGGAAGGCGGAGTGCTGGCATCGATGAGCAGTTCTTC
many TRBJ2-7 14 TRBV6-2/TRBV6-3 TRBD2 CASTASGGAYEQYF TGTGCCAGCACAGCTTCCGGGGGGGCCTACGAGCAGTACTTC
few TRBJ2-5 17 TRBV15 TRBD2 CATSRGMRLASEETQYF TGTGCCACCAGCAGAGGTATGCGACTAGCCTCAGAGGAGACCCAGTACTTC
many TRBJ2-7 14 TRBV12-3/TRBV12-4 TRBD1 CASSLYRGSYEQYF TGTGCCAGCAGTTTATACAGGGGCTCCTACGAGCAGTACTTC
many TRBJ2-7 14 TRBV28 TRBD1 CASRLGQGANEQYF TGTGCCAGCAGGTTGGGGCAGGGGGCCAACGAGCAGTACTTC
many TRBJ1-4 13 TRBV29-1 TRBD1 CSVQGLANEKLFF TGCAGCGTACAGGGGCTCGCTAATGAAAAACTGTTTTTT
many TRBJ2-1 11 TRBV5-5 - CASTTYNEQFF TGTGCCAGCACCACGTACAATGAGCAGTTCTTC
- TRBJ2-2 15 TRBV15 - CATSSGTQNTGELFF TGTGCCACCAGCAGTGGGACCCAGAACACCGGGGAGCTGTTTTTT
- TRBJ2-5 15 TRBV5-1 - CASSLGAGQRETQYF TGCGCCAGCAGCTTGGGGGCCGGACAGAGGGAGACCCAGTACTTC
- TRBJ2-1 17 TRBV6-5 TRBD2 CASSLHSASGSTNEQFF TGTGCCAGCAGTCTACACTCAGCTAGCGGGAGTACCAATGAGCAGTTCTTC
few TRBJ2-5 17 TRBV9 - CASSVSRGSGDQETQYF TGTGCCAGCAGCGTAAGCCGGGGGTCGGGGGACCAAGAGACCCAGTACTTC
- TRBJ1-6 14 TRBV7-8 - CASSFDGEIRALHF TGTGCCAGCAGCTTTGACGGAGAAATTCGGGCCCTCCACTTT
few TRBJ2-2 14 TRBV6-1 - CASTIDRNTGELFF TGTGCCAGCACCATAGACAGAAACACCGGGGAGCTGTTTTTT
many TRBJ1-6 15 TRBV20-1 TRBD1 CSARDFGDRASPLHF TGCAGTGCTAGAGATTTTGGGGACAGGGCTTCACCCCTCCACTTT
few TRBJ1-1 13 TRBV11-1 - CASSPVGSTEAFF TGTGCCAGCAGCCCGGTGGGCTCCACTGAAGCTTTCTTT
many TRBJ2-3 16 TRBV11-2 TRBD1 CASSLETGQSTDTQYF TGTGCCAGCAGCTTAGAGACAGGGCAAAGCACAGATACGCAGTATTTT
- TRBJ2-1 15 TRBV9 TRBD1 CASSVEWTGYNEQFF TGTGCCAGCAGCGTAGAATGGACAGGGTACAATGAGCAGTTCTTC
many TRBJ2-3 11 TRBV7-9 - CASSLDDTQYF TGTGCCAGCAGCCTAGATGATACGCAGTATTTT
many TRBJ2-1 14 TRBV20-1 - CSAPNPSGNDEQFF TGCAGTGCTCCGAACCCGTCAGGGAACGATGAGCAGTTCTTC
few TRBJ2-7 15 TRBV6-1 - CASSELASETYEQYF TGTGCCAGCAGTGAGCTGGCTAGCGAAACCTACGAGCAGTACTTC
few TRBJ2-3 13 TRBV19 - CASRFEGADTQYF TGTGCCAGTAGGTTCGAGGGGGCAGATACGCAGTATTTT
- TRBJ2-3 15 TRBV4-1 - CASSLVMGSTDTQYF TGCGCCAGCAGCCTCGTAATGGGATCCACAGATACGCAGTATTTT
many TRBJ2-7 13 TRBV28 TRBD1 CASTRTGGYEQYF TGTGCCAGCACCCGGACAGGAGGATACGAGCAGTACTTC
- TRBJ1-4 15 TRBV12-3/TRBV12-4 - CASTRRTAYNEKLFF TGTGCCAGCACCCGCCGGACAGCCTATAATGAAAAACTGTTTTTT
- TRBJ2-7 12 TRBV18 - CASSPPYGVLFF TGTGCCAGCTCACCACCTTACGGGGTCCTCTTCTTC
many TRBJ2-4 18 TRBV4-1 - CASSPGQVWGLAKNIQYF TGCGCCAGCAGCCCAGGACAGGTCTGGGGACTAGCCAAAAACATTCAGTACTTC
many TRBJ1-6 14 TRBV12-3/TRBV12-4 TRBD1 CASGYGTGESPLHF TGTGCCAGCGGATACGGGACAGGGGAATCACCCCTCCACTTT
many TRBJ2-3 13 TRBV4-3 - CASSEQRADTQYF TGCGCCAGCAGCGAGCAGAGGGCAGATACGCAGTATTTT
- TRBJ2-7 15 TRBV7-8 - CASSIEGQRIYEQYF TGTGCCAGCAGCATAGAAGGACAGCGGATCTACGAGCAGTACTTC
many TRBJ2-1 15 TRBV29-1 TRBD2 CSVEASGSHYNEQFF TGCAGCGTTGAGGCTAGCGGGAGCCACTACAATGAGCAGTTCTTC
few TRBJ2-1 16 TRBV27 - CASRPTGGTSYNEQFF TGTGCCAGCAGACCGACAGGCGGCACGTCCTACAATGAGCAGTTCTTC
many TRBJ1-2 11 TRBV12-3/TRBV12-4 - CASSQGRNYTF TGTGCCAGCAGTCAGGGAAGGAACTACACCTTC
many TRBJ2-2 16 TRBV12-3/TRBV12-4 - CASSLGGGVNTGELFF TGTGCCAGCAGTTTAGGAGGGGGAGTGAACACCGGGGAGCTGTTTTTT
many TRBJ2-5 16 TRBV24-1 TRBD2 CATSDSGTSGRGAQYF TGTGCCACCAGTGATTCCGGGACTAGCGGGAGGGGGGCCCAGTACTTC
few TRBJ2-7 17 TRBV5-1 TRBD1 CASSLPGTGAVSYEQYF TGCGCCAGCAGCTTACCCGGGACAGGGGCCGTATCCTACGAGCAGTACTTC
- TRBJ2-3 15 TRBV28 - CASRGPSSATDTQYF TGTGCCAGCAGAGGACCTTCAAGCGCCACAGATACGCAGTATTTT
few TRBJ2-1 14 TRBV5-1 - CASSVPGYGNEQFF TGCGCCAGCAGCGTACCCGGGTATGGGAATGAGCAGTTCTTC
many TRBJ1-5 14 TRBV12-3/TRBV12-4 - CASSPRVSNQPQHF TGTGCCAGCAGCCCCCGGGTGAGCAATCAGCCCCAGCATTTT